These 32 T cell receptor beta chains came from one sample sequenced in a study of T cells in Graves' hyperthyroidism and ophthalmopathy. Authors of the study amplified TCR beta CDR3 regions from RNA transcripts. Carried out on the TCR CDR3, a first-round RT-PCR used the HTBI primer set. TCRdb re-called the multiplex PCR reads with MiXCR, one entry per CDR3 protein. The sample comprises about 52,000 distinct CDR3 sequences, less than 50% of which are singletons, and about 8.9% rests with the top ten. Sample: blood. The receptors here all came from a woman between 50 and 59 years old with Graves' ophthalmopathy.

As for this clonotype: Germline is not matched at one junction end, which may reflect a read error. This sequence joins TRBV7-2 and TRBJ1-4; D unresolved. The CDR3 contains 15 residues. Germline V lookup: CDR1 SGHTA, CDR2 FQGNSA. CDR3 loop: CVSSLDGRSNEKLFF. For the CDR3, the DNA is TGTGTCAGCAGCTTAGACGGCAGAAGTAATGAAAAACTGTTTTTT. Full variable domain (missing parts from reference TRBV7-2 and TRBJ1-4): GAGVSQSPSNKVTEKGKDVELRCDPISGHTALYWYRQSLGQGLEFLIYFQGNSAPDKSGLPSDRFSAERTGGSVSTLTIQRTQQEDSAVYLCVSSLDGRSNEKLFFGSGTQLSVL.

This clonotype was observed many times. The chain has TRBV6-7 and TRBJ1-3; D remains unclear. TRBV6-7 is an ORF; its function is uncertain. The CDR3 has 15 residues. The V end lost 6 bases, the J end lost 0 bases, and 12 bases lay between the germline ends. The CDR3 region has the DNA TGTGCCAGCAGCCACCCGGCATCCTCTGGAAACACCATATATTTT. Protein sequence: CASSHPASSGNTIYF.

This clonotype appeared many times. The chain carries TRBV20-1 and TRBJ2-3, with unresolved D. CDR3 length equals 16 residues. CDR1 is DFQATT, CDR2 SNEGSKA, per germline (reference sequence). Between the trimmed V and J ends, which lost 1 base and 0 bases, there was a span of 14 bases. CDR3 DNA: TGCAGTGCTAGAGTGGGTGGCGCTAGAAGCACAGATACGCAGTATTTT. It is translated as CSARVGGARSTDTQYF.

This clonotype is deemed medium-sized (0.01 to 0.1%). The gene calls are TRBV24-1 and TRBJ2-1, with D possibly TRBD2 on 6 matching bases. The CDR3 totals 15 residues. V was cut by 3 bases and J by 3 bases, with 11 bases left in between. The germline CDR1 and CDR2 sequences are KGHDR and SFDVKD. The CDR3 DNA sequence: TGTGCCACCAGTGATACAGCGGGTAACTACAATGAGCAGTTCTTC. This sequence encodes CATSDTAGNYNEQFF.

The CDR3: CASSSWQGGTDTQYF. In DNA form, the CDR3 reads TGTGCCAGCAGCTCGTGGCAGGGAGGCACAGATACGCAGTATTTT. The chain combines TRBV7-6 with TRBJ2-3; D might be TRBD1 or TRBD2, each matching 5 bases. Germline V gives CDR1 SGHVS, CDR2 FNYEAQ. Trimming pared 4 bases from V and 1 base from J, leaving 12 bases between. This CDR3 is 15 amino acids long.

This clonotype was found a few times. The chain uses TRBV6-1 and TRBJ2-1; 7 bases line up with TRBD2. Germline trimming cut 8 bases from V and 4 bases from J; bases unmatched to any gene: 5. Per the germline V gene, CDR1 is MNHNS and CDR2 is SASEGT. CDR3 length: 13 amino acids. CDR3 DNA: TGTGCCAGCTCAGGAGCGGGGTACAATGAGCAGTTCTTC. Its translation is CASSGAGYNEQFF.

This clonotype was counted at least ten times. The CDR3 region is CATSSPSGGGLQETQYF. CDR3 nucleotides: TGTGCCACCAGCAGCCCTAGCGGGGGCGGTTTGCAAGAGACCCAGTACTTC. This chain joins TRBV15 and TRBJ2-5; 10 bases map to TRBD2. Losses at the gene ends were 3 bases for V and 2 bases for J; bases not matched to a gene: 9. Germline CDR1 and CDR2: LNHNV and YYDKDF (reference sequence). The CDR3 runs to 17 residues. The full variable domain, with the rest looked up from reference TRBV15 and TRBJ2-5, is DAMVIQNPRYQVTQFGKPVTLSCSQTLNHNVMYWYQQKSSQAPKLLFHYYDKDFNNEADTPDNFQSRRPNTSFCFLDIRSPGLGDTAMYLCATSSPSGGGLQETQYFGPGTRLLVL.

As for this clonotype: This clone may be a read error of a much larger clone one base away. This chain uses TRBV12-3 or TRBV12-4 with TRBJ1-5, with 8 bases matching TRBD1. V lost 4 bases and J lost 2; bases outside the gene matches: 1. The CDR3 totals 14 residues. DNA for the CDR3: TGTGCCAGCAGTTCGACAGGGGGCAATCAGCCCCAGCATTTT. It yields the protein CASSSTGGNQPQHF.

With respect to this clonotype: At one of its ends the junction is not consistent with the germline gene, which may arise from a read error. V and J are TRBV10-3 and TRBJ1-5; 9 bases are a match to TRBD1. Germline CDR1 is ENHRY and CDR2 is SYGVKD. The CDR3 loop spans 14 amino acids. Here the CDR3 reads CAIGETGGSQPQHF. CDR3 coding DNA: TGTGCCATCGGTGAGACAGGGGGGAGTCAGCCCCAGCATTTT.

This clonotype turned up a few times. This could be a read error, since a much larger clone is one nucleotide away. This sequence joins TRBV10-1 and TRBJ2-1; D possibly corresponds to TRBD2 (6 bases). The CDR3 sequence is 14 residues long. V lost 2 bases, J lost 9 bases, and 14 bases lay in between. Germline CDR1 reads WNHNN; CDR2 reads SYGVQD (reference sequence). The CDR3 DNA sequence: TGCGCCAGCAGTGAGCCTATGCCCGGGGGTGAGCAGTTCTTC. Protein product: CASSEPMPGGEQFF.

CDR3 sequence: CASGPLTGRTDTQYF. DNA of the CDR3: TGTGCCAGCGGCCCACTGACAGGACGCACAGATACGCAGTATTTT. This chain joins TRBV7-2 and TRBJ2-3, with D perhaps TRBD1 (6 bases). V lost 8 bases, J lost 1 base, and 16 bases lay in between. The CDR3 sequence is 15 residues long. The germline gives CDR1 SGHTA, CDR2 FQGNSA.

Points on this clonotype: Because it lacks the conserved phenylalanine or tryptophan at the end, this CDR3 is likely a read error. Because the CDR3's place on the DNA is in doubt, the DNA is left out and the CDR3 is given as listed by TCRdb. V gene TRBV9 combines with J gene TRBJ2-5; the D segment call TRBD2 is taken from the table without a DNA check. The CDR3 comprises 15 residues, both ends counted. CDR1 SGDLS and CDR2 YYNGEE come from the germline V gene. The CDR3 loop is CASSVGDSYGYTFGS.

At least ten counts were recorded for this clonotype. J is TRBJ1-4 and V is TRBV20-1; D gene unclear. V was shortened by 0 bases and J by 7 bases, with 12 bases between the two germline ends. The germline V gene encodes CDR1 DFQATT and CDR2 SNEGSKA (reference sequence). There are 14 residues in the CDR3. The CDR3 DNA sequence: TGCAGTGCTAGAGATACGGGAGCGGGTGAAAAACTGTTTTTT. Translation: CSARDTGAGEKLFF.

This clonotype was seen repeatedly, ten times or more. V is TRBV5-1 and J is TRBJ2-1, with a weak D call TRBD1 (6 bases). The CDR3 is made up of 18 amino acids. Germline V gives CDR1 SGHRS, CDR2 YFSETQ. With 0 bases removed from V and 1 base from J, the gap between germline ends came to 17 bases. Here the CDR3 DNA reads TGCGCCAGCAGCTTGGCCCCACTATCAGGGGCTTCCTACAATGAGCAGTTCTTC. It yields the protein CASSLAPLSGASYNEQFF.

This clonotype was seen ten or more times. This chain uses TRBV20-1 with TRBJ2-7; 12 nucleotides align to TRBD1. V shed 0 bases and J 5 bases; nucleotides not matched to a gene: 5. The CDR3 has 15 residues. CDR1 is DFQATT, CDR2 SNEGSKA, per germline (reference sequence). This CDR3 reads CSARDRDRGLDEQYF. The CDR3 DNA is TGCAGTGCTAGAGACCGGGACAGGGGGCTCGACGAGCAGTACTTC.

CDR3 in amino acids: CASSGRLAGKQFF. The CDR3, as DNA: TGTGCCAGCAGCGGAAGACTAGCAGGTAAGCAGTTCTTC. V gene TRBV9 combines with J gene TRBJ2-1; 7 nucleotides line up with TRBD2. The V and J ends lost 3 bases and 11 bases, in that order; junction bases with no gene match: 8. The V gene's germline CDR1 is SGDLS and CDR2 YYNGEE. This CDR3 has 13 amino acids.

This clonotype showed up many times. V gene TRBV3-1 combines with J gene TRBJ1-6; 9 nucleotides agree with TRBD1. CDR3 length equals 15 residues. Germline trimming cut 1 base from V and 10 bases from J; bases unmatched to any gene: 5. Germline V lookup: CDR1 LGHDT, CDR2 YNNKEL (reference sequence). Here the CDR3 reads CASSQVETGGSPLHF. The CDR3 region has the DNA TGTGCCAGCAGCCAAGTAGAGACAGGGGGATCACCCCTCCACTTT.

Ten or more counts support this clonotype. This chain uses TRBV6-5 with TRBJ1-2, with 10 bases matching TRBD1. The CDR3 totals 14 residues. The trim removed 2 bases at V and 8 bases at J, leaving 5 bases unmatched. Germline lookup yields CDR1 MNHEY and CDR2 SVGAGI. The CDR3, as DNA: TGTGCCAGCAGTTACAGGGGACAGGGGAACGGCTACACCTTC. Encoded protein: CASSYRGQGNGYTF.

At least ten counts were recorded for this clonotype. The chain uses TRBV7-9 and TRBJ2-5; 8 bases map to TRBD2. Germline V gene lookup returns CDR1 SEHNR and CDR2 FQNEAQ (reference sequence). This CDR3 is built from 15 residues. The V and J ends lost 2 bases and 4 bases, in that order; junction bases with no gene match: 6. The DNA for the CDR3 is TGTGCCAGCAGCTTAAATACGGGGGGGGCAGAGACCCAGTACTTC. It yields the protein CASSLNTGGAETQYF.

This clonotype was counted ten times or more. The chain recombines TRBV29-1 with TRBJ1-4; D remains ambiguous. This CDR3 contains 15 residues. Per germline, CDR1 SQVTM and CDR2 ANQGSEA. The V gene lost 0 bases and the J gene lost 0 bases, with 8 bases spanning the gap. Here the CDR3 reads CSVEDMDATNEKLFF. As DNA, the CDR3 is TGCAGCGTTGAAGATATGGATGCAACTAATGAAAAACTGTTTTTT.

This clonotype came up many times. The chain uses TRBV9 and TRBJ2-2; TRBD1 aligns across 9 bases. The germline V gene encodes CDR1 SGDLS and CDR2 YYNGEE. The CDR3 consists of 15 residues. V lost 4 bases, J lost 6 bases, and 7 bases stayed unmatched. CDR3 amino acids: CASSPRQGGAGELFF. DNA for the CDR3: TGTGCCAGCAGCCCCCGACAGGGGGGGGCCGGGGAGCTGTTTTTT.

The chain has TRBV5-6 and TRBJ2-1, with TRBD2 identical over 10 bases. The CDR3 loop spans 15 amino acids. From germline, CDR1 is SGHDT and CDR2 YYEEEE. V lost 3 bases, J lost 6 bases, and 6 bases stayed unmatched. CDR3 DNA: TGTGCCAGCAGCTCTCTAGCGGGGGACGTCAATGAGCAGTTCTTC. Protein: CASSSLAGDVNEQFF.

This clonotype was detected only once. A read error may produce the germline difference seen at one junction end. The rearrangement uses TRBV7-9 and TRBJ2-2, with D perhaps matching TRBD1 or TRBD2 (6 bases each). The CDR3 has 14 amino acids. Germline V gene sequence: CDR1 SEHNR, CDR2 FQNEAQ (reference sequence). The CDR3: CAITGRTNAGGLFF. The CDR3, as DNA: TGTGCCATTACAGGGAGAACGAACGCCGGGGGGCTGTTTTTT.

The CDR3 coding sequence is TGCAGTGCTAGAGCGTCCGGTTCCAATCAGCCCCAGTACTTC. Protein: CSARASGSNQPQYF. The chain has TRBV20-1 and TRBJ2-5, with D unresolved. Trimming removed 1 base at V and 9 bases at J, with 18 bases between. The CDR3 consists of 14 residues. Germline lookup yields CDR1 DFQATT and CDR2 SNEGSKA (reference sequence).

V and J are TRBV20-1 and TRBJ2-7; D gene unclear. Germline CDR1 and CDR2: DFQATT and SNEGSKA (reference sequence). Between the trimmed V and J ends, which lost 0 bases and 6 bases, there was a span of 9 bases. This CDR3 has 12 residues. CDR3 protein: CSARDQIVEQYF. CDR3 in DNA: TGCAGTGCTAGAGATCAGATAGTCGAGCAGTACTTC.

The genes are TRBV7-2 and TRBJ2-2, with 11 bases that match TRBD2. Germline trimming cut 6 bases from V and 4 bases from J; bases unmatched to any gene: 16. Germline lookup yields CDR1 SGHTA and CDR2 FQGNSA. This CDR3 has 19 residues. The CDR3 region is CASSLYSSGGPSGTGELFF. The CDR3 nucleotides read TGTGCCAGCAGTTTATATTCTAGCGGGGGGCCGTCTGGCACCGGGGAGCTGTTTTTT.

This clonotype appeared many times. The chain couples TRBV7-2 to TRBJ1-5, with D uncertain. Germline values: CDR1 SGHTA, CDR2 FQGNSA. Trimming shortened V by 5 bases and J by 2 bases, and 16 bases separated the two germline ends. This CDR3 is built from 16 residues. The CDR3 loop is CASSPEEGFGNQPQHF. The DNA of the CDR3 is TGTGCCAGCAGCCCAGAAGAGGGTTTTGGCAATCAGCCCCAGCATTTT.

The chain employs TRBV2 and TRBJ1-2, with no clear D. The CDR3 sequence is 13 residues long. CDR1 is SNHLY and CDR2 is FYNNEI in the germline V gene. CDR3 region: CTNSPDNHYGYTF. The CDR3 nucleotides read TGTACCAACAGTCCCGATAACCACTATGGCTACACCTTC.

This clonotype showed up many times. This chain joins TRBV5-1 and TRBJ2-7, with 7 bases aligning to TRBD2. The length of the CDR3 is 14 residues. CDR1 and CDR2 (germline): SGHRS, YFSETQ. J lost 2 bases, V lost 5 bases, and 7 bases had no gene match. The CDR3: CASRAASGPYEQYF. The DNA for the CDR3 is TGCGCCAGCAGGGCTGCTAGCGGCCCCTACGAGCAGTACTTC.

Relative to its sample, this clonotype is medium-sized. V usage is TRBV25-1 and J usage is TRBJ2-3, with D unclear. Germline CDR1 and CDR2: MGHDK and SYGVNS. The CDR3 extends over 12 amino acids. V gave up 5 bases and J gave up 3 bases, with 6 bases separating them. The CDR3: CASSWGTDTQYF. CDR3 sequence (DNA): TGTGCCAGCAGTTGGGGAACAGATACGCAGTATTTT. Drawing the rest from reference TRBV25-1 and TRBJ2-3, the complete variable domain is EADIYQTPRYLVIGTGKKITLECSQTMGHDKMYWYQQDPGMELHLIHYSYGVNSTEKGDLSSESTVSRIRTEHFPLTLESARPSHTSQYLCASSWGTDTQYFGPGTRLTVL.

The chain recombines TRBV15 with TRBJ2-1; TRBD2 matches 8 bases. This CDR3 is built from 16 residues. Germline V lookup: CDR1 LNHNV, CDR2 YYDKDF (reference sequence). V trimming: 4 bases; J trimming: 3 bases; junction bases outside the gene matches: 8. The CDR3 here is CATSIPGTRDYNEQFF. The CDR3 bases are TGTGCCACCAGCATTCCCGGGACTAGAGACTACAATGAGCAGTTCTTC.

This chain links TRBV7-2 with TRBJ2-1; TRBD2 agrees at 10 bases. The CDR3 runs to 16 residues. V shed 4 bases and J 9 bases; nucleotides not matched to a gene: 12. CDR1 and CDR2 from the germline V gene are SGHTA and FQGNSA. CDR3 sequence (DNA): TGTGCCAGCAGCTCGTACGGGGGACTAGCGAATGGTGAGCAGTTCTTC. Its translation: CASSSYGGLANGEQFF.